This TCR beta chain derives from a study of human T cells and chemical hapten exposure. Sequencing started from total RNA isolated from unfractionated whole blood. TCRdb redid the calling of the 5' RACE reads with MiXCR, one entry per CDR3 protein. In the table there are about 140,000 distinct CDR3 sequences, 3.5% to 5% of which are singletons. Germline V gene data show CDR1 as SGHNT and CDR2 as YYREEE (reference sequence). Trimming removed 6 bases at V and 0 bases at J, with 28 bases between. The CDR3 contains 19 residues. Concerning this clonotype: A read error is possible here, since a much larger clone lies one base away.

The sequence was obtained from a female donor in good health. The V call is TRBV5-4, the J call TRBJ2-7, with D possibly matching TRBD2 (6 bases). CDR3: CASNLRRRQTRVNSYEQYF. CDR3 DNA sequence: TGTGCCAGCAATCTGAGGAGAAGGCAGACTAGGGTAAACTCCTACGAGCAGTACTTC.